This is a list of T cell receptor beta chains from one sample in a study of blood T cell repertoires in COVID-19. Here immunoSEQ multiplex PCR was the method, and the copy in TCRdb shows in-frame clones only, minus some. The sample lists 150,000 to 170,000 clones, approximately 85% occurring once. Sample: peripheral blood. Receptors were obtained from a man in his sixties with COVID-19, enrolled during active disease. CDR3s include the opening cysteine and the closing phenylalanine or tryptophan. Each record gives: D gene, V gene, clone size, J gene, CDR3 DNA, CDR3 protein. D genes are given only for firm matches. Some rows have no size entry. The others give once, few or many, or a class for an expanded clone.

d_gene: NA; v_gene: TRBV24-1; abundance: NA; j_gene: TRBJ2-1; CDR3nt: TGTGCCACCAGTGGGGCAGGGGAGAATGAGCAGTTCTTC; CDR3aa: CATSGAGENEQFF
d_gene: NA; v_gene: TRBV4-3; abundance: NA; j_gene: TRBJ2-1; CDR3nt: TGCGCCAGCAGCCAAGATACAACGGGGTCTTCCTACAATGAGCAGTTCTTC; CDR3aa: CASSQDTTGSSYNEQFF
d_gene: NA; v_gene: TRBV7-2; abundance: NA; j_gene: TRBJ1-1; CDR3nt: TGTGCCAGCAGCCCACACGGGGGAGGGCGGACTGAAGCTTTCTTT; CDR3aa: CASSPHGGGRTEAFF
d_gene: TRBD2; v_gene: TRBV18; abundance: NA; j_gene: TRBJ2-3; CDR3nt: TGTGCCAGCTCACCATCTAGCGGGAGGGTAGATACGCAGTATTTT; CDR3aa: CASSPSSGRVDTQYF
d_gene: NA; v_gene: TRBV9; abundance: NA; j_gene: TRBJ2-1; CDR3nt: TGTGCCAGCAGCGTAGGAGGCGGAGTAGGGGACAATGAGCAGTTCTTC; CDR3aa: CASSVGGGVGDNEQFF
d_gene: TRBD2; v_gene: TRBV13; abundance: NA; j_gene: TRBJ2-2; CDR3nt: TGTGCCAGCAGACGAGGACTAGCGGGGAACCCAACCGGGGAGCTGTTTTTT; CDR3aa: CASRRGLAGNPTGELFF
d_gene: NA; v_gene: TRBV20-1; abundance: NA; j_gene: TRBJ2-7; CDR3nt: TGCAGTGCTTCCTCCGTCTACGAGCAGTACTTC; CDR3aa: CSASSVYEQYF
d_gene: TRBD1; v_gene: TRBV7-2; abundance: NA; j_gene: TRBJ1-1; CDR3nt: TGTGCCAGCAGCTTAAAGACAGGGGGGACTGAAGCTTTCTTT; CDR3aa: CASSLKTGGTEAFF
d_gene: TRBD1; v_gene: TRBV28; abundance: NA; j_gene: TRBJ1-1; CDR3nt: TGTGCCAGCAGTTTAATGGACAGGGAATCAACTGAAGCTTTCTTT; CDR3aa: CASSLMDRESTEAFF
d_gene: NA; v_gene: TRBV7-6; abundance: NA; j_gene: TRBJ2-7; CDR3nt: TGTGCCAGCAGCCGAACAGGTAACTACGAGCAGTACTTC; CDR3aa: CASSRTGNYEQYF
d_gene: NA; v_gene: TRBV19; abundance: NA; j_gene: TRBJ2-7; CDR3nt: TGTGCCAGTAGTGCCCTCGCCGGAGGGGGCGCGGACGAGCAGTACTTC; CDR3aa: CASSALAGGGADEQYF
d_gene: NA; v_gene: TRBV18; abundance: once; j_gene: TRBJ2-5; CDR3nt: TGTGCCAGCTCACCTCAGCAAGGGGAAGAGACCCAGTACTTC; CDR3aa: CASSPQQGEETQYF
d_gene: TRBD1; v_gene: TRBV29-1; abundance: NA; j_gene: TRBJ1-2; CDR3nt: TGCAGCGTTCGCGGGACAGGGTCTTTTGGCTACACCTTC; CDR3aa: CSVRGTGSFGYTF
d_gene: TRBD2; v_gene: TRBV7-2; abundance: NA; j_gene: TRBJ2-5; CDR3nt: TGTGCCAGCAGCTTAGCGGGAGGGTTTTGGGGGGGGACCCAGTACTTC; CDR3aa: CASSLAGGFWGGTQYF
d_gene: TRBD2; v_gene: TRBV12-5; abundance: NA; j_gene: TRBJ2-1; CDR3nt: TGTGCTAGTGGTTTGGTACAGGCTAGCGGGAGTACCTACAATGAGCAGTTCTTC; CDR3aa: CASGLVQASGSTYNEQFF
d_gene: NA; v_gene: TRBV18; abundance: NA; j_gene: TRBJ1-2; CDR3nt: TGTGCCAGCTCACCGGGCGATCAGCACAACTATGGCTACACCTTC; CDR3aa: CASSPGDQHNYGYTF
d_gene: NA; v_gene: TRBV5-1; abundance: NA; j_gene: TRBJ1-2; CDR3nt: TGCGCCAGCAGGTATGCAGATGGCTACACCTTC; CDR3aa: CASRYADGYTF
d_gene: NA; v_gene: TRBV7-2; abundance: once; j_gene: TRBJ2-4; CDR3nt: TGTGCCAGCAGCTCACTCCCTGTCGACAGGTTAAAAAACATTCAGTACTTC; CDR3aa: CASSSLPVDRLKNIQYF
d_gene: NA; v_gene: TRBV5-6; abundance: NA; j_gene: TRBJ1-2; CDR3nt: TGTGCCAGCAGCTTGTGGGACTTTGCCTATGGCTACACCTTC; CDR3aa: CASSLWDFAYGYTF
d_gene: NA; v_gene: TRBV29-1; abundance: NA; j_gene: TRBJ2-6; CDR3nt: TGCAGCGTTGAAGACAACTCTGGGGCCAACGTCCTGACTTTC; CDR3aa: CSVEDNSGANVLTF
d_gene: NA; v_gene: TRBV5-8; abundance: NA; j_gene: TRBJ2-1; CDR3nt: TGTGCCAGCAGCTTGTTTCAGAACTCCTACAATGAGCAGTTCTTC; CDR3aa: CASSLFQNSYNEQFF
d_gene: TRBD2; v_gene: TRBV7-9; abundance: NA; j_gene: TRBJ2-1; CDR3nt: TGTGCCCAAGTCGGGACTAGCGAGAAAAATGAGCAGTTCTTC; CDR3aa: CAQVGTSEKNEQFF
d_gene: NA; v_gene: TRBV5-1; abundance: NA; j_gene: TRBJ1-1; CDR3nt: TGCGCCAGCAGCTTTGAAGCGGAGATTAACACTGAAGCTTTCTTT; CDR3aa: CASSFEAEINTEAFF